This T cell receptor beta chain comes out of a study of T-cell memory formation after mild COVID-19 (dated by TCRdb to the early 2020s). With regard to the full study: TCR sequence clusters from the two donors were found to be largely donor specific. The cohort was made up of two young adult volunteers, one female and one male, who were previously healthy. T-cell clones expanding and contracting after mild COVID-19 in two donors were tracked by longitudinal TCRalpha and TCRbeta repertoire sequencing. What the study reported, not specific to this receptor: From day 15 to 85, contracting clones showed balanced CD4/CD8 phenotypes, whereas a second wave of clones that expanded from day 15 to 37 leaned towards CD4+. Some responding clones were detected in pre-infection memory, which suggested that pre-existing cross-reactive memory T cells had joined the SARS-CoV-2 response. Contracting CD4+ clones were found mainly in CM and EM memory subsets, while CD8+ clones were enriched in EMRA. The second-wave clones that peaked on day 37 were not confirmed to be SARS-CoV-2 specific. Only a couple of mild cases were covered by the study, and larger cohorts that include severe cases with pre-infection samples were considered necessary.

TCRdb names Illumina NovaSeq 6000 as the instrument used. TCRalpha and TCRbeta cDNA libraries were constructed by 5'RACE with constant-segment primers, with sample barcodes and unique molecular identifiers being introduced. Trizol reagent was used to extract RNA from every sample. Amplification of the libraries took two PCR steps, and the second step added a second sample barcode plus Illumina TruSeq adapters. Sequencing of the libraries was done on an Illumina NovaSeq, producing 2 x 150 bp paired-end reads. Per the authors' processing: The reads were demultiplexed and collapsed into UMI-guided consensus sequences using migec v1.2.7. With mixcr v2.1.11, UMI consensuses were aligned to TRA and TRB V and J templates and assembled into clonotypes. Clonotypes were classified as expanded or contracted when called significant by both edgeR and NoisET, with noise models trained on biological replicates. For edgeR calls, the thresholds were a false discovery rate-adjusted p below 0.01 and a log2 fold-change of 1. PCA with hierarchical clustering of max-normalized trajectories of the 1000 most abundant clonotypes was used as exploratory dynamics analysis. Each responding clone was given a CD4 or CD8 phenotype based on the CD4+ and CD8+ repertoires, which had been sequenced separately. TCRdb reanalyzed the raw reads on its own, using fastp at Q25 for trimming and MiXCR for clone calling, and kept in-frame beta chains. Rows are unified per CDR3 protein, each entry keeping the most common DNA and genes. The V and J calls, along with clone size, are taken from TCRdb and not from the paper's own processing. The sample table holds about 40,000 distinct CDR3 sequences, of which 6% to 7.5% were seen once. The top ten hold around 0.84% of the sample.

Ends trimmed: V by 3 bases, J by 0 bases; bases unmatched to a gene: 8. CDR1 and CDR2 were assigned from the germline V gene (reference sequence) as DFQATT and SNEGSKA. The CDR3 measures 16 amino acids from cysteine to phenylalanine. The entry retains the CDR3 DNA only, 48 bases that are in frame from base 1. PBMCs were isolated by Ficoll-Paque density gradient centrifugation. Worth noting for this clonotype: Its antigen is not yet known. Qualities for individual bases were not recorded, and no much larger clone is one base off.

This receptor was taken from an adult who had mild COVID-19 (a few samples of this study predate the infection). The sample titles of this study are shuffled in the database, so cell type and time point are left out. Recombination connected TRBV20-1 to TRBJ2-1; 7 nucleotides in the junction match TRBD2. Sequencing was done on a sample of PBMCs or a T cell subset sorted from them (not recorded which). At the DNA level, the sequence is TGCAGTGCTAGGGGGAGGGTAGCGGGCTCCTACAATGAGCAGTTCTTC. It specifies CSARGRVAGSYNEQFF.